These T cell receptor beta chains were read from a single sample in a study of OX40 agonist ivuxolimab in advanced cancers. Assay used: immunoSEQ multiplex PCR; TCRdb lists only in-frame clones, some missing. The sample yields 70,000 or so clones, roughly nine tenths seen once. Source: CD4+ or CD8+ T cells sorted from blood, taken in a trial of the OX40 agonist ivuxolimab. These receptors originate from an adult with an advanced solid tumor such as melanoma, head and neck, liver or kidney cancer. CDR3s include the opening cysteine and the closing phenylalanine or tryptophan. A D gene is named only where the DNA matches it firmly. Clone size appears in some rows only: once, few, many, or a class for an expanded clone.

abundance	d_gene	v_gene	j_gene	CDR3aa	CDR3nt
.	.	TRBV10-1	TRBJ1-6	CASSERLSSYNSPLHF	TGCGCCAGCAGTGAGAGGCTGAGCTCCTATAATTCACCCCTCCACTTT
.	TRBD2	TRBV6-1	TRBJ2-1	CAIRTSGNNEQFF	TGTGCCATTCGGACTAGCGGCAACAATGAGCAGTTCTTC
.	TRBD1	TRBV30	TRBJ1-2	CAWTTGNYGYTF	TGTGCCTGGACGACAGGGAACTATGGCTACACCTTC
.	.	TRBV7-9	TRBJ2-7	CASSPVTYEQYF	TGTGCCAGCAGCCCCGTAACCTACGAGCAGTACTTC
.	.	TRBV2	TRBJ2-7	CASSVQYEQYF	TGTGCCAGCAGTGTGCAGTACGAGCAGTACTTC
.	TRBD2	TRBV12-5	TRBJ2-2	CASGGLAGTGELFF	TGTGCTAGTGGGGGACTAGCGGGCACCGGGGAGCTGTTTTTT
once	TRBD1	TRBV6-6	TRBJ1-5	CASRGQGAQPQHF	TGTGCCAGCAGAGGACAGGGGGCGCAGCCCCAGCATTTT
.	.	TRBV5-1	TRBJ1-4	CASRTAPTNEKLFF	TGCGCCAGCCGAACAGCACCAACTAATGAAAAACTGTTTTTT
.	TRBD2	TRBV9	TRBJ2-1	CASSPEGVGLAGELNEQFF	TGTGCCAGCAGCCCGGAGGGCGTGGGACTAGCGGGAGAATTGAATGAGCAGTTCTTC
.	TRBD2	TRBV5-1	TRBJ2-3	CASSLGLAGRGTDTQYF	TGCGCCAGCAGCTTGGGACTAGCGGGACGGGGCACAGATACGCAGTATTTT
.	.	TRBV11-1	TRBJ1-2	CASSRPGTHYGYTF	TGTGCCAGCAGCCGACCCGGGACCCACTATGGCTACACCTTC
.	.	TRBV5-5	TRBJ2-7	CASSPRGDRYYEQYF	TGTGCCAGCAGCCCCCGCGGAGACAGATACTACGAGCAGTACTTC
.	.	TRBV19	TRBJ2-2	CASGYGELFF	TGTGCCAGTGGGTACGGGGAGCTGTTTTTT
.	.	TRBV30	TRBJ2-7	CAWSRGGTATYEQYF	TGTGCCTGGAGCCGGGGGGGGACAGCCACCTACGAGCAGTACTTC
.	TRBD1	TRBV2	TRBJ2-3	CASSGQGNAADTQYF	TGTGCCAGCAGCGGACAGGGTAACGCGGCAGATACGCAGTATTTT
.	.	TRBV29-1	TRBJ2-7	CSGMDGWSSYEQYF	TGCAGCGGGATGGACGGTTGGAGCTCCTACGAGCAGTACTTC
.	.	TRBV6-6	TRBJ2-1	CASSRGKYNEQFF	TGTGCCAGCAGTAGGGGGAAGTACAATGAGCAGTTCTTC
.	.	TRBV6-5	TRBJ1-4	CASSRIPRGEKLFF	TGTGCCAGCAGTCGCATACCCAGGGGTGAAAAACTGTTTTTT
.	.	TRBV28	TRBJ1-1	CASSPAQGRITEAFF	TGTGCCAGCAGTCCAGCACAGGGTAGGATCACTGAAGCTTTCTTT
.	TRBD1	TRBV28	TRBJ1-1	CASSLPGQGKNTEAFF	TGTGCCAGCAGTTTACCTGGACAGGGGAAGAACACTGAAGCTTTCTTT
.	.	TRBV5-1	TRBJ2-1	CASSSDPSYNEQFF	TGCGCCAGCAGCTCGGACCCCTCCTACAATGAGCAGTTCTTC
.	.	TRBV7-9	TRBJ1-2	CASSLGADYTF	TGTGCCAGCAGCTTGGGGGCAGACTACACCTTC
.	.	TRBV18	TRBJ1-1	CASSPKVDAGNTEAFF	TGTGCCAGCTCACCTAAAGTAGACGCGGGGAACACTGAAGCTTTCTTT
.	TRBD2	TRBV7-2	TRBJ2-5	CASRPRGGAVETQYF	TGTGCCAGCAGGCCCCGCGGGGGGGCGGTAGAGACCCAGTACTTC
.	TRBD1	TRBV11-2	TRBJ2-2	CASSSGPPGQGGTGELFF	TGTGCCAGCAGCTCAGGACCCCCCGGACAGGGGGGTACCGGGGAGCTGTTTTTT
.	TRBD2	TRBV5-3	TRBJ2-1	CARSEEVTSPYNEQFF	TGTGCCAGAAGCGAGGAAGTGACTAGCCCCTACAATGAGCAGTTCTTC
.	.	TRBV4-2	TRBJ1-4	CASSQEKGNEKLFF	TGTGCCAGCAGCCAAGAAAAGGGTAATGAAAAACTGTTTTTT
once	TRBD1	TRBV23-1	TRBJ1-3	CASSQGDRGRGNTIYF	TGCGCCAGCAGTCAAGGGGACAGGGGTCGCGGAAACACCATATATTTT
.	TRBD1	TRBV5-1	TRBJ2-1	CASSLATTGGNEQFF	TGCGCCAGCAGCTTGGCCACCACAGGGGGCAATGAGCAGTTCTTC
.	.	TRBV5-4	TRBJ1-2	CASSFDGGNYGYTF	TGTGCCAGCAGCTTCGACGGGGGGAACTATGGCTACACCTTC
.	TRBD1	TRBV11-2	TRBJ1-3	CASSPGQGGNTIYF	TGTGCCAGCAGCCCCGGACAGGGTGGAAACACCATATATTTT
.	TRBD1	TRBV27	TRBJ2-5	CASSRDRALGETQYF	TGTGCCAGCAGTCGGGACAGGGCTCTTGGAGAGACCCAGTACTTC
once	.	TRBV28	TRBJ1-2	CASSLGARGGWGYTF	TGTGCCAGCAGTTTAGGGGCCAGGGGAGGATGGGGCTACACCTTC
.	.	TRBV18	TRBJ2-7	CASSPPGSGVRSYEQYF	TGTGCCAGCTCACCCCCAGGGTCAGGGGTGAGGTCCTACGAGCAGTACTTC
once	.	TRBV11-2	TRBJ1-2	CASSRAGYGYTF	TGTGCCAGCAGTAGGGCTGGCTATGGCTACACCTTC
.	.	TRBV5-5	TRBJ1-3	CASSSYPNTIYF	TGTGCCAGCAGCTCATACCCAAACACCATATATTTT
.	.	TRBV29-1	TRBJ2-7	CSAAEGQTYEQYF	TGCAGCGCGGCCGAGGGACAAACCTACGAGCAGTACTTC
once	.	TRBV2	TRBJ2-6	CASRPPPGAGGAGANVLTF	TGTGCCAGCAGACCACCCCCCGGGGCCGGCGGGGCCGGGGCCAACGTCCTGACTTTC
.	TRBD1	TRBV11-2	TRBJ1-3	CASSLGRWQGAGGNTIYF	TGTGCCAGCAGCTTAGGTCGGTGGCAGGGGGCTGGTGGAAACACCATATATTTT
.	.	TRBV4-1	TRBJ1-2	CASSQDPYLTWGYTF	TGCGCCAGCAGCCAAGATCCTTACTTGACATGGGGCTACACCTTC
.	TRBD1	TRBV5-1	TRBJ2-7	CASSLETGDGEQYF	TGCGCCAGCAGCCTAGAGACAGGGGATGGCGAGCAGTACTTC
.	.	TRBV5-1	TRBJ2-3	CASSLGGGSWDTQYF	TGCGCCAGCAGCTTGGGGGGAGGTTCATGGGATACGCAGTATTTT
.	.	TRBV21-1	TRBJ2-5	CASRGDRAETQYF	TGTGCCAGCAGGGGAGACAGGGCGGAGACCCAGTACTTC
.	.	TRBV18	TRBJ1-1	CASSPPAQGSTEAFF	TGTGCCAGCTCACCACCTGCCCAGGGGAGCACTGAAGCTTTCTTT
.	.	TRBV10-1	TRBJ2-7	CASGGSSYEQYF	TGCGCCAGCGGGGGAAGCTCCTACGAGCAGTACTTC
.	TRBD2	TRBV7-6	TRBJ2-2	CASSLGVSGRAGELFF	TGTGCCAGCAGCTTAGGAGTTAGCGGGAGGGCCGGGGAGCTGTTTTTT
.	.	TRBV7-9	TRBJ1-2	CASSLSGAAYGYTF	TGTGCCAGCAGCTTATCAGGGGCGGCATATGGCTACACCTTC
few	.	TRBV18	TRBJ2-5	CASSTAVQETQYF	TGTGCCAGCTCTACGGCAGTCCAAGAGACCCAGTACTTC
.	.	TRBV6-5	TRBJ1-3	CASSDSGNTIYF	TGTGCCAGCAGCGACAGTGGAAACACCATATATTTT
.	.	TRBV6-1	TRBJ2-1	CASKELGPDEQFF	TGTGCCAGCAAGGAGCTGGGTCCGGATGAGCAGTTCTTC
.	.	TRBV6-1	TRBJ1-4	CASTRRGGDNEKLFF	TGTGCCAGCACCCGAAGGGGAGGGGATAATGAAAAACTGTTTTTT